These 21 T cell receptor beta chains share one sample of origin, sequenced in a study of T cells after yellow fever vaccination. TCRdb itself ran the 5' RACE reads through MiXCR, one entry per CDR3 protein. The top ten hold about a quarter of the sample, which has hundreds of thousands of distinct CDR3 sequences, more than 3% seen once. The sample here was PBMCs, taken on the day of the yellow fever booster vaccination. The receptor set was obtained from a young man who received the YFV17D yellow fever vaccine.

To note about this clonotype: A much larger clone is a single base away; this may be a read error. V usage is TRBV18 and J usage is TRBJ2-1, with 13 bases matching TRBD2. CDR1 and CDR2 (germline): KGHSH, LQKENI. The CDR3 sequence is 15 residues long. The CDR3 reads CASAGTSGEYREQLF. Written as DNA, the CDR3 is TGTGCCAGCGCCGGGACTAGCGGGGAATATCGTGAGCAGCTCTTC.

This clonotype was picked up a small number of times. For the CDR3, the DNA is TGTGCCAGCAGTTACGAGGCGGGGGGCCGAGAGACCCAGTACTTC. Amino acids: CASSYEAGGRETQYF. The chain employs TRBV6-2 or TRBV6-3 and TRBJ2-5; the match to TRBD2 covers 8 bases. With V trimmed by 2 bases and J by 4 bases, 6 bases remained unmatched. This CDR3 has 15 residues. Germline V gene sequence: CDR1 MNHEY, CDR2 SVGEGT.

The chain joins TRBV29-1 to TRBJ1-1, with D possibly matching TRBD1 (5 bases). From germline, CDR1 is SQVTM and CDR2 ANQGSEA. The CDR3 is made up of 13 amino acids. Trimming shortened V by 5 bases and J by 1 base, and 11 bases separated the two germline ends. For the CDR3, the DNA is TGCAGCGTTCGTAAACAGGAGAACACTGAAGCTTTCTTT. It is translated as CSVRKQENTEAFF.

The rearrangement joins TRBV9 to TRBJ2-1; 7 bases map to TRBD1. This CDR3 is built from 12 residues. Germline trimming cut 3 bases from V and 7 bases from J; bases unmatched to any gene: 1. The germline gives CDR1 SGDLS, CDR2 YYNGEE. CDR3 DNA sequence: TGTGCCAGCAGCGAACAGGGGAATGAGCAGTTCTTC. Encoded protein: CASSEQGNEQFF. The entire variable domain, with the rest obtained from reference TRBV9 and TRBJ2-1, is as follows: DSGVTQTPKHLITATGQRVTLRCSPRSGDLSVYWYQQSLDQGLQFLIQYYNGEERAKGNILERFSAQQFPDLHSELNLSSLELGDSALYFCASSEQGNEQFFGPGTRLTVL.

There are many counts of this clonotype. CDR3 nucleotides: TGCGCCAGCAGCTTGTTCACGGTGACCTCCTACGAGCAGTACTTC. Translated: CASSLFTVTSYEQYF. The chain links TRBV5-1 to TRBJ2-7; D unresolved. V was pared by 1 base and J by 0 bases, with 11 bases between. The CDR3 totals 15 residues. The germline V gene has CDR1 SGHRS and CDR2 YFSETQ.

The chain has TRBV4-2 and TRBJ2-3, with TRBD2 matching over 9 bases. CDR3 length: 16 amino acids. Germline V CDR1 and CDR2: LGHNA, YNFKEQ. V lost 1 base, J lost 4 bases, and 6 bases stayed unmatched. CDR3: CASSQGSSGGSDTQYF. The CDR3, as DNA: TGTGCCAGCAGCCAAGGAAGTAGCGGGGGATCAGATACGCAGTATTTT.

There are many counts of this clonotype. The J gene is TRBJ2-7, the V gene TRBV5-1; the match to TRBD2 covers 7 bases. Germline loops: CDR1 SGHRS, CDR2 YFSETQ. Trimming cost V 4 bases and J 2 bases; bases outside gene matches: 3. The CDR3 is made up of 13 amino acids. The DNA for the CDR3 is TGCGCCAGCAGCCCCGCGGGGGCCTACGAGCAGTACTTC. Its translation is CASSPAGAYEQYF. Filled out from reference TRBV5-1 and TRBJ2-7, the complete variable domain reads KAGVTQTPRYLIKTRGQQVTLSCSPISGHRSVSWYQQTPGQGLQFLFEYFSETQRNKGNFPGRFSGRQFSNSRSEMNVSTLELGDSALYLCASSPAGAYEQYFGPGTRLTVT.

This clonotype was recorded at least ten times. The chain is built from TRBV10-3 and TRBJ2-4; 9 bases agree with TRBD1. This CDR3 has 13 residues. V was clipped by 7 bases and J by 8 bases; unmatched bases: 6. The germline CDR1 and CDR2 sequences are ENHRY and SYGVKD. The CDR3 coding sequence is TGTGCCATCACCAGGGACAGGGAGGACATTCAGTACTTC. It translates to CAITRDREDIQYF.

J is TRBJ1-2 and V is TRBV12-3 or TRBV12-4; D not resolved. This CDR3 spans 12 amino acids. Trimming left V 8 bases short and J 8 bases short, with 15 bases between. This CDR3 is CASGVGVGGYTF. Written as DNA, the CDR3 is TGTGCCAGCGGCGTGGGAGTGGGAGGCTACACCTTC.

As for this clonotype: A much larger clone differs from this one at a single base, so this may be a read error. The genes are TRBV7-3 and TRBJ1-2, with D hard to call. V dropped 5 bases and J dropped 13 bases, with 17 bases sitting between them. CDR3 length: 12 amino acids. Germline CDR1 and CDR2: SGHTA and FQGTGA. DNA for the CDR3: TGTGCCAGCAGCGCAGGTGACTCCAGCTTCACCTTC. Translation: CASSAGDSSFTF.

In its sample, this clonotype was seen many times. This rearrangement joins TRBV5-1 to TRBJ1-3, with D perhaps TRBD1 (6 bases). The CDR3 is 13 residues long. CDR1 is SGHRS, CDR2 YFSETQ, per germline. The germline V and J ends were trimmed by 4 bases and 3 bases, with 8 bases remaining between them. CDR3 bases: TGCGCCAGCAGCCCGGACAGTGGAAACACCATATATTTT. Its protein is CASSPDSGNTIYF.

This clonotype was counted ten times or more. The chain employs TRBV7-9 and TRBJ2-1; 12 bases are a match to TRBD1. Trimming at V came to 6 bases and at J to 5 bases, leaving 5 bases not matched to a gene. The CDR3 runs 15 residues. The V gene's germline CDR1 is SEHNR and CDR2 FQNEAQ (reference sequence). The CDR3 DNA follows: TGTGCCAGCAGGCCCGGGACAGGGGGCCACAATGAGCAGTTCTTC. This sequence encodes CASRPGTGGHNEQFF.

This clonotype has just a few counts. The rearrangement links TRBV20-1 to TRBJ2-3, with a possible D match to TRBD1 (6 bases). The germline V and J ends were trimmed by 3 bases and 1 base, with 8 bases remaining between them. Per the germline V gene, CDR1 is DFQATT and CDR2 is SNEGSKA (reference sequence). The CDR3 has 13 residues. CDR3 region: CSARGAGTDTQYF. CDR3 DNA sequence: TGCAGTGCTAGGGGGGCGGGCACAGATACGCAGTATTTT.

This clonotype has a count of ten or more. This rearrangement joins TRBV12-3 or TRBV12-4 to TRBJ1-5; maybe TRBD1 (6 bases). V lost 3 bases to trimming and J lost 6 bases, with 12 bases between them. This CDR3 is 14 amino acids long. CDR3 nucleotides: TGTGCCAGCAGTTTTAGGGGGGGGGGTCAGCCCCAGCATTTT. Its translation: CASSFRGGGQPQHF.

This clonotype has a count of ten or more. This rearrangement joins TRBV7-8 to TRBJ2-2; D remains ambiguous. V was trimmed by 4 bases and J by 2 bases, leaving 17 bases between them. Looked up from germline, CDR1 is SGHVS and CDR2 is FQNEAQ. The CDR3 consists of 17 residues. This chain's CDR3 is CASSSYRPTKNTGELFF. CDR3 DNA: TGTGCCAGCAGCTCCTATCGGCCGACCAAAAACACCGGGGAGCTGTTTTTT.

This clonotype was seen a few times. The V gene is TRBV4-3, the J gene TRBJ2-5, with 10 bases aligning to TRBD2. The CDR3 runs 19 residues. V dropped 5 bases and J dropped 5; count of bases not matched to a gene: 20. Germline CDR1 and CDR2: LGHNA and YSLEER. CDR3 sequence reads: CASSKRVQGTSVSKETQYF. CDR3 nucleotides: TGCGCCAGCAGCAAAAGGGTTCAGGGGACTAGCGTATCGAAGGAGACCCAGTACTTC.

This clonotype was detected ten times or more. This rearrangement joins TRBV28 to TRBJ2-7; tentatively, D is TRBD2 (6 bases). The CDR3 consists of 14 residues. In germline, CDR1 is MDHEN, CDR2 SYDVKM. V lost 5 bases and J 0 bases, leaving 11 bases between the germline ends. CDR3 nucleotides: TGTGCCAGCAGTCCGGAGACTAGCTCCTACGAGCAGTACGTC. The encoded protein is CASSPETSSYEQYV.

This clonotype was observed at least ten times. This chain links TRBV5-1 with TRBJ1-1; 7 bases are a match to TRBD1. Germline CDR1 SGHRS, CDR2 YFSETQ. V lost 5 bases, J lost 3 bases, and 10 bases stayed unmatched. The CDR3 is made up of 15 amino acids. The CDR3 loop reads CASRVKGGEYTEAFF. Here the CDR3 DNA reads TGCGCCAGCAGGGTAAAAGGGGGCGAGTACACTGAAGCTTTCTTT.

The rearrangement uses TRBV11-2 and TRBJ2-3, with 7 positions matching TRBD2. This CDR3 is built from 17 residues. V was pared by 5 bases and J by 3 bases, with 14 bases of the junction left unmatched. Germline CDR1 and CDR2: SGHAT and FQNNGV. The CDR3 sequence: CASSDNPGDYKTDTQYF. CDR3 DNA sequence: TGTGCCAGCAGCGACAACCCCGGGGACTATAAGACAGATACGCAGTATTTT.

The rearrangement links TRBV9 to TRBJ2-2; D is unclear. The CDR3 sequence is 12 residues long. Germline CDR1 reads SGDLS; CDR2 reads YYNGEE. Trimming left V 4 bases short and J 5 bases short, with 6 bases between. DNA of the CDR3: TGTGCCAGCAGCTATCAGACCGGGGAGCTGTTTTTT. Its protein product is CASSYQTGELFF.

This clonotype was recorded at least ten times. V gene TRBV7-2 combines with J gene TRBJ2-3; 10 nucleotides align to TRBD2. This CDR3 region has 15 residues. V shed 5 bases, J shed 4 bases, and the junction held 6 bases outside the gene matches. Germline lookup yields CDR1 SGHTA and CDR2 FQGNSA. The CDR3 DNA reads as TGTGCCAGCAGCATTCAGCGGGGGGGCTCAGATACGCAGTATTTT. It encodes CASSIQRGGSDTQYF.